The source of this T cell receptor (beta chain) is a study of graft-versus-host responses after intestinal transplantation. Overall study context: Transplant types were multivisceral, liver-intestinal, or isolated intestinal. Tacrolimus plus steroids were given to all recipients for approximately three years, preceded by anti-thymocyte globulin induction.

Study-wide points: Allografts carried high graft-versus-host to host-versus-graft clonal ratios in patients having graft-donor T cell macrochimerism. GvH clonotypes were identified within recipient marrow, with a subset emerging first in ileum or blood.

Assay used: immunoSEQ multiplex PCR; TCRdb lists only in-frame clones, some missing. The sample contains 90,000 to 150,000 clones, approximately 95% of which appear only once. The V and J ends lost 5 bases and 8 bases respectively, with 16 bases between them. The V gene's germline CDR1 is SEHNR and CDR2 FQNEAQ (reference sequence). The CDR3 length is 15 residues. For this clone: What it binds is not known.

V is TRBV7-9 and J is TRBJ1-6; a weak D match, TRBD1 (6 bases). Material: unstimulated CD8+ T cells sorted from spleen or lymph node cells, obtained before intestinal transplant. This clonotype was obtained from a human donor who received an intestinal transplant. CDR3 loop: CASSPPVGGDSPLHF. The CDR3 region has the DNA TGTGCCAGCAGCCCCCCCGTTGGGGGCGATTCACCCCTCCACTTT.